This TCR beta chain is from a study of tumor-infiltrating lymphocytes in localized non-small cell lung cancer. Clones were read by immunoSEQ multiplex PCR, and TCRdb kept only the in-frame ones, dropping some. The table records 11,000 or so clones, 70% to 90% of them present only once. Broader study findings: T-cell fraction did not differ between immunotypes IM1 and IM2.

This CDR3 has 14 residues. CDR1 is SGHNT, CDR2 YENEEA, per germline. This clone was counted a single time. Antigen: not known. Sequenced: uninvolved lung tissue not adjacent to the tumor. The sequence was collected from a human donor with non-small cell lung cancer. The gene calls are TRBV11-3 and TRBJ2-5; possibly TRBD1 for D (6 bases). The J call may be faulty, since TRBJ2-7 better matches the DNA end. In DNA form, the CDR3 reads TGTGCCAGCAGCTTAGGTGCAGGGGAACACGAGCAGTACTTC. It yields the protein CASSLGAGEHEQYF.